A selection of T cell receptor beta chains follows, all from one sample in a study of blood T cell repertoires in COVID-19. Clones were read by immunoSEQ multiplex PCR, and TCRdb kept only the in-frame ones, dropping some. The table includes 95,000 or so clones, about four fifths detected once. The sequencing sample was made of peripheral blood. These receptors all stem from a man older than 75 with COVID-19, enrolled during active disease. Both conserved end residues are part of each CDR3. D genes are given only for firm matches. Only part of the rows carry a size: once, few, many, or a class if the clone is expanded.

d_call: TRBD1
j_call: TRBJ2-7
clone_size: .
v_call: TRBV5-1
cdr3_nt: TGCGCCAGCAGCTCTCCGGGACAGGGAACGGTACACGAGCAGTACTTC
cdr3_aa: CASSSPGQGTVHEQYF

d_call: .
j_call: TRBJ2-7
clone_size: .
v_call: TRBV15
cdr3_nt: TGTGCCACCAGCAGAGATTGGGGGACCGCAGGGGCCTACGAGCAGTACTTC
cdr3_aa: CATSRDWGTAGAYEQYF

d_call: .
j_call: TRBJ1-2
clone_size: .
v_call: TRBV7-2
cdr3_nt: TGTGCCAGCAGCTTAGAGGGGCAGTACTATGGCTACACCTTC
cdr3_aa: CASSLEGQYYGYTF

d_call: .
j_call: TRBJ2-3
clone_size: few
v_call: TRBV6-4
cdr3_nt: TGTGCCAGCAGTGTAGGGGCGGCTTCAGATACGCAGTATTTT
cdr3_aa: CASSVGAASDTQYF

d_call: .
j_call: TRBJ1-1
clone_size: few
v_call: TRBV19
cdr3_nt: TGTGCCAGTAGTATAAGTTCTGACGGCGGGACTGAAGCTTTCTTT
cdr3_aa: CASSISSDGGTEAFF

d_call: .
j_call: TRBJ2-7
clone_size: .
v_call: TRBV6-5
cdr3_nt: TGTGCCAGCAGTTATGGGAGAACCACCTACGAGCAGTACTTC
cdr3_aa: CASSYGRTTYEQYF

d_call: .
j_call: TRBJ2-7
clone_size: .
v_call: TRBV27
cdr3_nt: TGTGCCAGCAGTTGGAGGGTCCGTTCCTACGAGCAGTACTTC
cdr3_aa: CASSWRVRSYEQYF

d_call: .
j_call: TRBJ1-2
clone_size: .
v_call: TRBV18
cdr3_nt: TGTGCCAGCTCACCAAGTAGCTTAGGGGTCTATGGCTACACCTTC
cdr3_aa: CASSPSSLGVYGYTF

d_call: TRBD2
j_call: TRBJ2-5
clone_size: .
v_call: TRBV15
cdr3_nt: TGTGCCACCAGCAGAGATTACCTAGCGGGGAAAGAGACCCAGTACTTC
cdr3_aa: CATSRDYLAGKETQYF

d_call: .
j_call: TRBJ1-5
clone_size: .
v_call: TRBV30
cdr3_nt: TGTGCCTGGACAACAGGGCCTGGCTATCAGCCCCAGCATTTT
cdr3_aa: CAWTTGPGYQPQHF

d_call: TRBD1
j_call: TRBJ1-2
clone_size: .
v_call: TRBV5-5
cdr3_nt: TGTGCCAGCAGCCAACCAACAGGGGTCCATGGCTACACCTTC
cdr3_aa: CASSQPTGVHGYTF

d_call: TRBD2
j_call: TRBJ2-2
clone_size: .
v_call: TRBV10-2
cdr3_nt: TGCGCCAGCAGTGCCGGACTAGCGGGAGGGATAGCAACCGGGGAGCTGTTTTTT
cdr3_aa: CASSAGLAGGIATGELFF

d_call: TRBD1
j_call: TRBJ2-7
clone_size: once
v_call: TRBV9
cdr3_nt: TGTGCCAGCAGCGAAACCGGGACAGGGATATACGAGCAGTACTTC
cdr3_aa: CASSETGTGIYEQYF

d_call: .
j_call: TRBJ2-4
clone_size: .
v_call: TRBV7-2
cdr3_nt: TGTGCCAGCAGCTTATATCTAGCAGGCGCCAAAAACATTCAGTACTTC
cdr3_aa: CASSLYLAGAKNIQYF

d_call: TRBD1
j_call: TRBJ1-6
clone_size: few
v_call: TRBV5-1
cdr3_nt: TGCGCCAGCAAACAAGGACAGGGCTCTTATTCACCCCTCCACTTT
cdr3_aa: CASKQGQGSYSPLHF

d_call: .
j_call: TRBJ2-1
clone_size: .
v_call: TRBV11-3
cdr3_nt: TGTGCCAGCAGCTTAGGACAGCACTACAATGAGCAGTTCTTC
cdr3_aa: CASSLGQHYNEQFF

d_call: .
j_call: TRBJ2-2
clone_size: .
v_call: TRBV3-1/TRBV3-2
cdr3_nt: TGTGCCAGCAGCCAAGTACCCGGGAGCGGCACCGGGGAGCTGTTTTTT
cdr3_aa: CASSQVPGSGTGELFF

d_call: TRBD1
j_call: TRBJ1-5
clone_size: .
v_call: TRBV6-6
cdr3_nt: TGTGCCAGCCAAGCACGACAGGGCCAAAGGCCCCAGCATTTT
cdr3_aa: CASQARQGQRPQHF

d_call: .
j_call: TRBJ1-4
clone_size: .
v_call: TRBV10-2
cdr3_nt: TGCGCCAGCAGTGAGGGGGGGGACCTGCGAGTTTATGAAAAACTGTTTTTT
cdr3_aa: CASSEGGDLRVYEKLFF

d_call: TRBD1
j_call: TRBJ2-1
clone_size: .
v_call: TRBV19
cdr3_nt: TGTGCCAGTAGTGCCGGGACAGGGGAGGGGAATGAGCAGTTCTTC
cdr3_aa: CASSAGTGEGNEQFF

d_call: .
j_call: TRBJ1-1
clone_size: .
v_call: TRBV3-1/TRBV3-2
cdr3_nt: TGTGCCAGCAGCCAAACAGGGCAGGGCACTGAAGCTTTCTTT
cdr3_aa: CASSQTGQGTEAFF

d_call: .
j_call: TRBJ2-7
clone_size: .
v_call: TRBV6-5
cdr3_nt: TGTGCCAGCAGCCTGGGTCCTCGGGAAGGAGACGAGCAGTACTTC
cdr3_aa: CASSLGPREGDEQYF

d_call: .
j_call: TRBJ1-5
clone_size: few
v_call: TRBV3-1/TRBV3-2
cdr3_nt: TGTGCCAGCAGCCAAGGGCAGGGGAATCAGCCCCAGCATTTT
cdr3_aa: CASSQGQGNQPQHF

d_call: .
j_call: TRBJ1-4
clone_size: .
v_call: TRBV30
cdr3_nt: TGTGCCTGGAGTGTACTGGGGGGAAATGAAAAACTGTTTTTT
cdr3_aa: CAWSVLGGNEKLFF

d_call: TRBD1
j_call: TRBJ2-5
clone_size: .
v_call: TRBV2
cdr3_nt: TGTGCCAGCAGTTCGACGAGCCGGGACAGGGGGTACTTC
cdr3_aa: CASSSTSRDRGYF

d_call: .
j_call: TRBJ1-5
clone_size: few
v_call: TRBV6-2/TRBV6-3
cdr3_nt: TGTGCCAGCAGTTACAATGGGACAAGGAACCGAAATCAGCCCCAGCATTTT
cdr3_aa: CASSYNGTRNRNQPQHF

d_call: .
j_call: TRBJ1-6
clone_size: .
v_call: TRBV30
cdr3_nt: TGTGCCTGGAGTGTAGGGGCGTCGGATAATTCACCCCTCCACTTT
cdr3_aa: CAWSVGASDNSPLHF

d_call: .
j_call: TRBJ2-3
clone_size: .
v_call: TRBV20-1
cdr3_nt: TGCAGTGCTAGTGCAGTCGGGGTCACAGATACGCAGTATTTT
cdr3_aa: CSASAVGVTDTQYF

d_call: TRBD1
j_call: TRBJ2-3
clone_size: .
v_call: TRBV7-9
cdr3_nt: TGTGCCAGCAGCCTACAGGGGGCGAGGTTGGATACGCAGTATTTT
cdr3_aa: CASSLQGARLDTQYF

d_call: TRBD1
j_call: TRBJ2-2
clone_size: .
v_call: TRBV6-5
cdr3_nt: TGTGCCAGCAGTTGGCAGGGGGCCGGCGGGGAGCTGTTTTTT
cdr3_aa: CASSWQGAGGELFF

d_call: .
j_call: TRBJ2-2
clone_size: .
v_call: TRBV7-3
cdr3_nt: TGTGCCAGCAGCTTAATGGGCGGGTTGGGCACCGGGGAGCTGTTTTTT
cdr3_aa: CASSLMGGLGTGELFF